Given below is one T cell receptor (beta chain) in context. What it binds is unknown. Unique-molecular-identifier-tagged TCR beta cDNA libraries were used. TCRdb reprocessed the PCR reads with MiXCR, giving one entry per CDR3 protein. The sample consists of more than 500,000 distinct CDR3 sequences, 30% to 40% of them appearing once. The sample originates from a study of post-analysis software for immune sequencing data. Study-wide points: In patients, TRBV5-6, TRBV5-1 and TRBV20-1 belonged to four or five TRBV segments found more frequently than in controls. Controls' normalized Chao1 diversity significantly exceeded that of multiple sclerosis patients.

Germline assignment: CDR1 DFQATT and CDR2 SNEGSKA (reference sequence). Trimming removed 0 bases from V and 1 base from J, with 16 bases in between. This CDR3 is 17 amino acids long. The chain recombines TRBV20-1 with TRBJ2-1; no clear D. Material: blood. This receptor was taken from a girl aged 2-17 years with multiple sclerosis. CDR3 nucleotide sequence: TGCAGTGCTAGAGATCTTCTGCGGACCGCGTCCTACAATGAGCAGTTCTTC. Encoded protein: CSARDLLRTASYNEQFF.